This T cell receptor (beta chain) derives from a study of cytomegalovirus exposure and HLA in healthy donors. Study results and limitations: Further analysis was carried out later, and it showed several of the most significant clusters appearing linked to common viral pathogens. Later on, a genetic analysis was performed. It linked a missense variant in DCLRE1C with V- and J-gene trimming of TCR beta. The later analysis indicated that the majority of CMV-associated TCR beta chains appeared HLA-restricted. Equally common other TCR beta chains were less clonally expanded than HLA-associated ones, a later analysis found.

13 Jbeta primers and 60 Vbeta primers were used for the PCR. Generated by immunoSEQ multiplex PCR, the TCRdb table keeps only in-frame clones and is missing some. The sample yields approximately 40,000 clones, over 65% seen once. V was pared by 3 bases and J by 8 bases, with 12 bases between. CDR1 SGHDT and CDR2 YYEEEE come from the germline V gene. The CDR3 covers 13 residues. Comments on this clone: Its target is not known.

Input material: PBMCs. The receptor was derived from a man aged 50 to 60 in good health and CMV-seropositive. The chain joins TRBV5-6 to TRBJ1-5; possible D gene TRBD1, 5 bases. CDR3 in DNA: TGTGCCAGCAGCTGGCAGGGTTGGGAGCCCCAGCATTTT. Its translation is CASSWQGWEPQHF.